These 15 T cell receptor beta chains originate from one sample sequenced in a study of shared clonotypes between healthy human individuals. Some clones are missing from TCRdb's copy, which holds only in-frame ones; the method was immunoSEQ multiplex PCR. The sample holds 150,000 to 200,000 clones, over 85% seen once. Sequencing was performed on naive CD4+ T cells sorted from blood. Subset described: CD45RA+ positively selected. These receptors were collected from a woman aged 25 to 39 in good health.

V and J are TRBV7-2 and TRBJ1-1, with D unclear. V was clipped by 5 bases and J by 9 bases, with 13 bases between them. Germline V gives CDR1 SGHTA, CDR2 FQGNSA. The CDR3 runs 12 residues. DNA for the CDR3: TGTGCCAGCAGCCTGGACGTGAGGCAAGCTTTCTTT. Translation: CASSLDVRQAFF.

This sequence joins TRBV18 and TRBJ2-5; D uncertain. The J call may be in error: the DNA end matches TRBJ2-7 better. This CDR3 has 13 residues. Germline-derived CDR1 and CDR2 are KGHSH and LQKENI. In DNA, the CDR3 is TGTGCCAGCTCACCGGACCAAAACTACGAGCAGTACTTC. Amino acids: CASSPDQNYEQYF.

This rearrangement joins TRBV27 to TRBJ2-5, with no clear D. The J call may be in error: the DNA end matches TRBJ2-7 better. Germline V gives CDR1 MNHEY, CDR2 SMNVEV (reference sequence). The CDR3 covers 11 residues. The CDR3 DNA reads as TGTGCCAGCAGGACCACCTACGAGCAGTACTTC. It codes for CASRTTYEQYF.

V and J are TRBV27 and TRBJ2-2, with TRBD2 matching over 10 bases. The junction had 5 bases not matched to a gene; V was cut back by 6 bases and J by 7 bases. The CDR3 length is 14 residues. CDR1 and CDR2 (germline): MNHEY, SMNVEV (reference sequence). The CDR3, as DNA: TGTGCCAGCAGGCTTAGCGGGGGGAACGGGGAGCTGTTTTTT. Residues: CASRLSGGNGELFF.

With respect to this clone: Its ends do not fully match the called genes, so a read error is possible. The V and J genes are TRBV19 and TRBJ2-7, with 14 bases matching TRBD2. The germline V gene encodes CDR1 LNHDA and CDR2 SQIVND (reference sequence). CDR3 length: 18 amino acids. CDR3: CASSIGGLAPGLAGELRF. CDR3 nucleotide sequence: TGTGCCAGTAGTATAGGGGGTTTGGCCCCGGGACTAGCGGGAGAACTACGCTTC.

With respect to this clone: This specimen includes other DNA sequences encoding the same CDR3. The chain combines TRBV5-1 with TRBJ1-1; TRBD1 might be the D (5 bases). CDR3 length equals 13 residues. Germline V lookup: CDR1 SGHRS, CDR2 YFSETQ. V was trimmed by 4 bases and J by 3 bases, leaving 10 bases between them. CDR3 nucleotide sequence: TGCGCCAGCAGCCTCTCGGGGGACACTGAAGCTTTCTTT. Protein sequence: CASSLSGDTEAFF.

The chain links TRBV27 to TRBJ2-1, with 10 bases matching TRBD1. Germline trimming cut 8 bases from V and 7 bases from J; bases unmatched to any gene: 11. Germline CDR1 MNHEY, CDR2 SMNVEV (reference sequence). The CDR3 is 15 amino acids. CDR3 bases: TGTGCCAGCCGAAAACCGGGACAGGGGAGGAATGAGCAGTTCTTC. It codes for CASRKPGQGRNEQFF.

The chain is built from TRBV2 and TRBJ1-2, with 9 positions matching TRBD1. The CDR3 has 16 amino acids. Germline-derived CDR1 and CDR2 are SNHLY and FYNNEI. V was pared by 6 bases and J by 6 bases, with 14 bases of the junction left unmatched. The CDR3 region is CASSAGTGRGRDGYTF. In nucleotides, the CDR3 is TGTGCCAGCAGCGCCGGGACAGGGAGGGGGCGCGATGGCTACACCTTC. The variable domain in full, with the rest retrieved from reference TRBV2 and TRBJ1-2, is EPEVTQTPSHQVTQMGQEVILRCVPISNHLYFYWYRQILGQKVEFLVSFYNNEISEKSEIFDDQFSVERPDGSNFTLKIRSTKLEDSAMYFCASSAGTGRGRDGYTFGSGTRLTVV.

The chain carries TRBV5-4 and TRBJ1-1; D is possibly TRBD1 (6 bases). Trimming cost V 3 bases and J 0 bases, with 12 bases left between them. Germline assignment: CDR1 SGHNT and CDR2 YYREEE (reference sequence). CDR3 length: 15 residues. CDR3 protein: CASSSSTGLNTEAFF. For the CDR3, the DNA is TGTGCCAGCAGCTCCTCGACAGGCTTGAACACTGAAGCTTTCTTT. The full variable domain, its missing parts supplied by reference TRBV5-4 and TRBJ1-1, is ETGVTQSPTHLIKTRGQQVTLRCSSQSGHNTVSWYQQALGQGPQFIFQYYREEENGRGNFPPRFSGLQFPNYSSELNVNALELDDSALYLCASSSSTGLNTEAFFGQGTRLTVV.

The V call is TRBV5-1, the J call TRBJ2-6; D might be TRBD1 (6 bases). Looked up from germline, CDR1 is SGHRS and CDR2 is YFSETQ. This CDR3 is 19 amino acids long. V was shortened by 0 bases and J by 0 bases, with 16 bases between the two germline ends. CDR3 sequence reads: CASSLVLGDTVSGANVLTF. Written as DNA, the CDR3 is TGCGCCAGCAGCTTGGTGCTTGGGGACACTGTCTCTGGGGCCAACGTCCTGACTTTC. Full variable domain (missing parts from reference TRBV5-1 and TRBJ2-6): KAGVTQTPRYLIKTRGQQVTLSCSPISGHRSVSWYQQTPGQGLQFLFEYFSETQRNKGNFPGRFSGRQFSNSRSEMNVSTLELGDSALYLCASSLVLGDTVSGANVLTFGAGSRLTVL.

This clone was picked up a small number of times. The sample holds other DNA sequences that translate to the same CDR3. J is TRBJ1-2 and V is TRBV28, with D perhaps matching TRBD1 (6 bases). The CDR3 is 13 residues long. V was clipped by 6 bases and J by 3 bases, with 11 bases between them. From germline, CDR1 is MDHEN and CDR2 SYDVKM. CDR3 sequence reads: CASSSGQDYGYTF. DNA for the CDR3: TGTGCCAGCAGCTCGGGACAAGACTATGGCTACACCTTC.

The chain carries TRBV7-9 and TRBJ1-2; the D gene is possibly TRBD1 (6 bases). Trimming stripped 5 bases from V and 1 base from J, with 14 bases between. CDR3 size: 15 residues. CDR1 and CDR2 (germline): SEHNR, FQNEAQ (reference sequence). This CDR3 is CASSPRDTSNYGYTF. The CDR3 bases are TGTGCCAGCAGCCCACGGGACACAAGTAACTATGGCTACACCTTC.

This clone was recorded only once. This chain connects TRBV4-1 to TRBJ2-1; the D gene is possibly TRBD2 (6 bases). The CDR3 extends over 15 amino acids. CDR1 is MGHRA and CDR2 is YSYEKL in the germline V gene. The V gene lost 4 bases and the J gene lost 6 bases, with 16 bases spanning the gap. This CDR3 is CASSPGSGPRNEQFF. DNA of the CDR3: TGCGCCAGCAGCCCTGGGAGCGGGCCCCGCAATGAGCAGTTCTTC.

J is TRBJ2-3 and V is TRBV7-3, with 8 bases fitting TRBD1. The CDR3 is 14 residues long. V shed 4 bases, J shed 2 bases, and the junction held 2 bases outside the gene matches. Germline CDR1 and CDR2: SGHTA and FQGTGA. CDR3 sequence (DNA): TGTGCCAGCAGCTCGGGACAGGACACAGATACGCAGTATTTT. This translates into CASSSGQDTDTQYF.

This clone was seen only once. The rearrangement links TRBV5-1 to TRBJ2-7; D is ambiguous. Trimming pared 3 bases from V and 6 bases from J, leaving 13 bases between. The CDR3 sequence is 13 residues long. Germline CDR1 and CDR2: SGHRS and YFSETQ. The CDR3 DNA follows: TGCGCCAGCAGCTCAAATTTAGCCGGCGAGCAGTACTTC. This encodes CASSSNLAGEQYF.